The 25 T cell receptor beta chains below come from one sample, sequenced in a study of OX40 agonist ivuxolimab in advanced cancers. The data were produced by immunoSEQ multiplex PCR, yet TCRdb's version contains in-frame clones alone and is incomplete. The table has approximately 77,000 clones, around 85% seen once. This specimen consisted of CD4+ or CD8+ T cells sorted from blood, obtained in a trial of the OX40 agonist ivuxolimab. The receptors stem from an adult with an advanced solid tumor such as melanoma, head and neck, liver or kidney cancer.

The chain joins TRBV6-5 to TRBJ1-3; D not resolved. The germline CDR1 and CDR2 sequences are MNHEY and SVGAGI. This CDR3 has 15 residues. With 2 bases removed from V and 0 bases from J, the gap between germline ends came to 8 bases. As DNA, the CDR3 is TGTGCCAGCAGTTACCCGACGGTCTCTGGAAACACCATATATTTT. This sequence encodes CASSYPTVSGNTIYF.

V usage is TRBV28 and J usage is TRBJ1-2; possible D gene TRBD1, 6 bases. This CDR3 is 14 amino acids long. Trimming left V 6 bases short and J 0 bases short, with 11 bases between. The germline V gene encodes CDR1 MDHEN and CDR2 SYDVKM. The CDR3 coding sequence is TGTGCCAGCAGGATGACAGGCACTAACTATGGCTACACCTTC. It codes for CASRMTGTNYGYTF.

V usage is TRBV6-5 and J usage is TRBJ1-1; unclear D gene. CDR1 and CDR2 from the germline V gene are MNHEY and SVGAGI. Trimming took 4 bases from V and 11 from J, leaving 14 bases between them. This CDR3 contains 12 residues. Here the CDR3 DNA reads TGTGCCAGCAGTTCCGAGGGCGTGAAGGCTTTCTTT. It codes for CASSSEGVKAFF.

J is TRBJ2-1 and V is TRBV10-1; TRBD2 agrees at 13 bases. From germline, CDR1 is WNHNN and CDR2 SYGVQD (reference sequence). This CDR3 spans 15 amino acids. V lost 6 bases to trimming and J lost 5 bases; unmatched junction nucleotides: 4. The CDR3 region is CASRKGTSGDNEQFF. For the CDR3, the DNA is TGCGCCAGCAGGAAGGGGACTAGCGGGGACAATGAGCAGTTCTTC.

To note about this clone: The limits of the CDR3 on the DNA are not certain, so only TCRdb's listed CDR3 is given. The chain combines TRBV5-5 with TRBJ1-5. The CDR3 is made up of 16 amino acids, end residues included. Germline CDR1 SGHKS, CDR2 YYEKEE (reference sequence). CDR3 residues: CASSFFGAGGNQPQHF.

The V and J genes are TRBV28 and TRBJ2-3; 11 bases match TRBD2. V shed 5 bases, J shed 2 bases, and the junction held 3 bases outside the gene matches. The V gene's germline CDR1 is MDHEN and CDR2 SYDVKM. The CDR3 sequence is 15 residues long. CDR3 protein: CASSLAGGITDTQYF. The DNA of the CDR3 is TGTGCCAGCAGTCTAGCGGGGGGTATCACAGATACGCAGTATTTT.

V usage is TRBV11-3 and J usage is TRBJ2-5, with a tentative D call TRBD1 (6 bases). CDR3 length: 15 residues. Germline lookup yields CDR1 SGHNT and CDR2 YENEEA. The germline V and J ends were trimmed by 1 base and 1 base, with 10 bases remaining between them. CDR3 nucleotides: TGTGCCAGCAGCTTAGGGACAGTCCCCCAAGAGACCCAGTACTTC. It specifies CASSLGTVPQETQYF. Filled out from reference TRBV11-3 and TRBJ2-5, the complete variable domain reads EAGVVQSPRYKIIEKKQPVAFWCNPISGHNTLYWYLQNLGQGPELLIRYENEEAVDDSQLPKDRFSAERLKGVDSTLKIQPAELGDSAVYLCASSLGTVPQETQYFGPGTRLLVL.

This clone has only one observation. The rearrangement links TRBV19 to TRBJ2-7; 7 bases map to TRBD2. V lost 0 bases to trimming and J lost 2 bases; unmatched junction nucleotides: 4. This CDR3 comprises 15 residues. Germline V gene lookup returns CDR1 LNHDA and CDR2 SQIVND (reference sequence). The CDR3 reads CASSIEPGRTYEQYF. In DNA, the CDR3 is TGTGCCAGTAGTATAGAGCCCGGGAGGACCTACGAGCAGTACTTC.

V is TRBV18 and J is TRBJ2-7, with TRBD2 matching 7 bases. Germline lookup yields CDR1 KGHSH and CDR2 LQKENI. V lost 3 bases, J lost 0 bases, and 11 bases stayed unmatched. This CDR3 region has 17 residues. CDR3 sequence reads: CASSPLGGGISSYEQYF. The DNA for the CDR3 is TGTGCCAGCTCACCCCTTGGGGGGGGGATAAGCTCCTACGAGCAGTACTTC.

The chain links TRBV10-2 to TRBJ2-1; D may be TRBD1 (6 bases). This CDR3 region has 17 residues. The germline gives CDR1 WSHSY, CDR2 SAAADI. V was pared by 0 bases and J by 0 bases, with 12 bases between. The CDR3 is CASSESAGASSYNEQFF. For the CDR3, the DNA is TGCGCCAGCAGTGAGTCCGCAGGGGCCAGCTCCTACAATGAGCAGTTCTTC.

This chain joins TRBV28 and TRBJ2-6; D is unclear. CDR3 size: 13 residues. The germline V gene encodes CDR1 MDHEN and CDR2 SYDVKM. With 8 bases removed from V and 0 bases from J, the gap between germline ends came to 5 bases. The CDR3 DNA sequence: TGTGCCAGCGAGTTCTCTGGGGCCAACGTCCTGACTTTC. This encodes CASEFSGANVLTF.

The chain combines TRBV9 with TRBJ1-1; perhaps TRBD1 as D (5 bases). Germline-derived CDR1 and CDR2 are SGDLS and YYNGEE. CDR3 length: 15 residues. V lost 4 bases to trimming and J lost 0 bases, with 13 bases between them. In DNA form, the CDR3 reads TGTGCCAGCAGCCCGCGGGGCACCATGAACACTGAAGCTTTCTTT. This gives the protein CASSPRGTMNTEAFF.

J is TRBJ1-3 and V is TRBV9, with 7 bases aligning to TRBD1. CDR1 SGDLS and CDR2 YYNGEE come from the germline V gene. There are 15 residues in the CDR3. With V trimmed by 0 bases and J by 6 bases, 6 bases remained unmatched. CDR3 amino acids: CASSVGQGYENTIYF. For the CDR3, the DNA is TGTGCCAGCAGCGTAGGACAGGGATACGAAAACACCATATATTTT.

The chain employs TRBV11-3 and TRBJ2-2; possibly TRBD1 for D (5 bases). The CDR3 covers 15 residues. The V gene lost 1 base and the J gene lost 0 bases, with 6 bases spanning the gap. Germline assignment: CDR1 SGHNT and CDR2 YENEEA. CDR3 in DNA: TGTGCCAGCAGCTTAGGACAGTCGAACACCGGGGAGCTGTTTTTT. It specifies CASSLGQSNTGELFF.

J is TRBJ1-2 and V is TRBV28; D uncertain. This CDR3 region has 12 residues. V shed 5 bases and J shed 5 bases, with 9 bases lying between them. Per the germline V gene, CDR1 is MDHEN and CDR2 is SYDVKM. The CDR3 region is CASSTRVYGYTF. The CDR3 DNA reads TGTGCCAGCAGTACGAGGGTATATGGCTACACCTTC.

This chain links TRBV27 with TRBJ1-1; 7 nucleotides match TRBD1. The junction had 10 bases not matched to a gene; V was cut back by 6 bases and J by 6 bases. CDR3 length equals 14 residues. Germline-derived CDR1 and CDR2 are MNHEY and SMNVEV (reference sequence). CDR3 sequence: CASSLGQPLAEAFF. The CDR3 nucleotides read TGTGCCAGCAGCTTGGGACAGCCGCTGGCTGAAGCTTTCTTT.

This clone was counted between two and nine times. CDR3 nucleotide sequence: TGTGCCAGCAGCGTAGCTGACAGGTTATTCGAAGCTTTCTTT. It codes for CASSVADRLFEAFF. The V gene is TRBV9, the J gene TRBJ1-1; TRBD1 might be the D (6 bases). The CDR3 has 14 residues. Per germline, CDR1 SGDLS and CDR2 YYNGEE. Trimming removed 0 bases from V and 8 bases from J, with 14 bases in between.

CDR3 sequence (DNA): TGTGCCAGCAGTTACGGACAGCTAAGCTACGAGCAGTACTTC. It encodes CASSYGQLSYEQYF. The genes are TRBV6-5 and TRBJ2-7, with D perhaps TRBD1 (6 bases). Germline CDR1 MNHEY, CDR2 SVGAGI. This CDR3 contains 14 residues. The ends were cut back, 2 bases at V and 3 bases at J, with 11 bases in the middle.

The V and J genes are TRBV11-2 and TRBJ2-3, with D possibly matching TRBD2 (6 bases). The CDR3 sequence is 18 residues long. Trimming took off 4 bases at V and 4 bases at J, with 24 bases between the two ends. Germline V gene lookup returns CDR1 SGHAT and CDR2 FQNNGV. CDR3 protein: CASSSGVGSHGGADTQYF. The CDR3 DNA reads as TGTGCCAGCAGCTCTGGGGTCGGGTCTCACGGAGGGGCAGATACGCAGTATTTT.

The chain links TRBV6-5 to TRBJ2-3, with D unresolved. CDR1 and CDR2 from the germline V gene are MNHEY and SVGAGI. Between the trimmed V and J ends, which lost 2 bases and 2 bases, there was a span of 11 bases. The CDR3 length is 15 residues. The CDR3 DNA reads TGTGCCAGCAGTTACCGACCAATCGACACAGATACGCAGTATTTT. Translating gives CASSYRPIDTDTQYF.

The gene calls are TRBV30 and TRBJ1-4; D is unresolved. Trimming cost V 0 bases and J 5 bases, with 7 bases left between them. Germline-derived CDR1 and CDR2 are GTSNPN and SVGIG (reference sequence). The CDR3 is 13 residues long. CDR3 loop: CAWSVRFNEKLFF. The CDR3 nucleotides are TGTGCCTGGAGTGTACGGTTCAATGAAAAACTGTTTTTT.

In this sample, this clone turned up once. The V gene is TRBV6-1, the J gene TRBJ2-1; D not resolved. The CDR3 length is 13 residues. Between the trimmed V and J ends, which lost 6 bases and 6 bases, there was a span of 12 bases. Germline assignment: CDR1 MNHNS and CDR2 SASEGT. DNA for the CDR3: TGTGCCAGCAGGGGTGCTGTCTCCAATGAGCAGTTCTTC. Translation: CASRGAVSNEQFF.

The V and J genes are TRBV5-1 and TRBJ1-2; unclear D gene. CDR1 and CDR2 (germline): SGHRS, YFSETQ. The CDR3 is made up of 13 amino acids. Trimming removed 7 bases at V and 0 bases at J, with 10 bases between. CDR3 amino acids: CASALGANYGYTF. CDR3 DNA: TGCGCCAGCGCCCTGGGAGCTAACTATGGCTACACCTTC.

The chain employs TRBV5-1 and TRBJ1-3; TRBD1 matches 8 bases. J gave up 9 bases and V 4 bases, and 6 bases lay outside the gene matches. CDR3 length equals 13 residues. Germline values: CDR1 SGHRS, CDR2 YFSETQ. In DNA, the CDR3 is TGCGCCAGCAGCGCGACAGGGGAGAGCACCATATATTTT. It codes for CASSATGESTIYF.

In nucleotides, the CDR3 is TGTGCCAGCAGTTTAAACTTGGGACCGGGGCATGGCTACACCTTC. Translated: CASSLNLGPGHGYTF. The rearrangement joins TRBV27 to TRBJ1-2, with a tentative D call TRBD1 (5 bases). The CDR3 spans 15 residues. Germline assignment: CDR1 MNHEY and CDR2 SMNVEV (reference sequence). Trimming left V 2 bases short and J 6 bases short, with 16 bases between.